These 15 T cell receptor beta chains came from one sample sequenced in a study of cytomegalovirus exposure and HLA in healthy donors. Using immunoSEQ multiplex PCR, the repertoire was profiled, and TCRdb retains in-frame clones only, with some absent. This repertoire shows 250,000 to 350,000 clones, 88% found once; its top ten account for around 0.88%. The sequencing input was PBMCs. Receptor source: a man aged 30 to 39 in good health and CMV-seronegative.

The gene calls are TRBV5-1 and TRBJ2-2, with TRBD2 matching over 15 bases. The CDR3 runs 18 residues. The germline V gene has CDR1 SGHRS and CDR2 YFSETQ. The V and J ends lost 3 bases and 5 bases, in that order; junction bases with no gene match: 8. CDR3 sequence reads: CASSSLGLAGGPTGELFF. The DNA of the CDR3 is TGCGCCAGCAGCTCCCTAGGACTAGCGGGGGGGCCGACCGGGGAGCTGTTTTTT.

Regarding this clone: The conserved closing phenylalanine or tryptophan is absent in this CDR3, likely reflecting a read error. The limits of the CDR3 on the DNA are not certain, so only TCRdb's listed CDR3 is given. The chain carries TRBV3-1 (or the pseudogene TRBV3-2) and TRBJ2-7; the table's TRBD2 call for D was not verified on the DNA. The CDR3 is 8 residues long, counting both termini. CDR1 and CDR2 from the germline V gene are LGHDT and YNNKEL (reference sequence). CDR3 protein: CASSTVPL.

The chain links TRBV11-3 to TRBJ1-4; D is perhaps TRBD1 (5 bases). The V gene's germline CDR1 is SGHNT and CDR2 YENEEA. This CDR3 is built from 19 residues. Trimming pared 2 bases from V and 6 bases from J, leaving 25 bases between. The CDR3 here is CASSLCLIEPQAFYEKLFF. The CDR3, as DNA: TGTGCCAGCAGCTTATGTTTGATAGAACCACAGGCCTTTTATGAAAAACTGTTTTTT.

V is TRBV27 and J is TRBJ2-2, with TRBD1 matching over 8 bases. Trimming at V came to 2 bases and at J to 6 bases, leaving 5 bases not matched to a gene. There are 15 residues in the CDR3. CDR1 is MNHEY and CDR2 is SMNVEV in the germline V gene (reference sequence). The CDR3 coding sequence is TGTGCCAGCAGTTTACGACAGGGGTCTCCCGGGGAGCTGTTTTTT. This gives the protein CASSLRQGSPGELFF.

The rearrangement links TRBV5-1 to TRBJ2-5; 16 bases match TRBD2. Unmatched junction bases numbered 3, after V lost 4 bases and J lost 3 bases. This CDR3 is built from 16 residues. The germline V gene encodes CDR1 SGHRS and CDR2 YFSETQ. CDR3 nucleotide sequence: TGCGCCAGCAGCGTGGGACTAGCGGGGGGGAAAGAGACCCAGTACTTC. Translating gives CASSVGLAGGKETQYF. Full variable domain (remainder filled in from reference TRBV5-1 and TRBJ2-5): KAGVTQTPRYLIKTRGQQVTLSCSPISGHRSVSWYQQTPGQGLQFLFEYFSETQRNKGNFPGRFSGRQFSNSRSEMNVSTLELGDSALYLCASSVGLAGGKETQYFGPGTRLLVL.

The chain employs TRBV18 and TRBJ1-5; a possible D gene is TRBD1 (5 bases). The V end lost 4 bases, the J end lost 7 bases, and 11 bases lay between the germline ends. Germline loops: CDR1 KGHSH, CDR2 LQKENI. The CDR3 has 13 residues. Here the CDR3 reads CASSQGQGQPQHF. The CDR3 DNA reads as TGTGCCAGCTCACAGGGGCAAGGGCAGCCCCAGCATTTT. The entire variable domain, with the rest obtained from reference TRBV18 and TRBJ1-5, is as follows: NAGVMQNPRHLVRRRGQEARLRCSPMKGHSHVYWYRQLPEEGLKFMVYLQKENIIDESGMPKERFSAEFPKEGPSILRIQQVVRGDSAAYFCASSQGQGQPQHFGDGTRLSIL.

The CDR3 reads CASSPSSPLEQYF. In DNA form, the CDR3 reads TGTGCCAGCAGTCCCTCGTCCCCCCTCGAGCAGTACTTC. The rearrangement uses TRBV27 and TRBJ2-7; D is ambiguous. V dropped 5 bases and J dropped 6 bases, with 14 bases sitting between them. The germline V gene encodes CDR1 MNHEY and CDR2 SMNVEV (reference sequence). This CDR3 region has 13 residues.

The chain employs TRBV2 and TRBJ2-1; the match to TRBD1 covers 7 bases. The CDR3 runs 16 residues. CDR1 is SNHLY, CDR2 FYNNEI, per germline. Unmatched junction bases numbered 8, after V lost 6 bases and J lost 0 bases. The CDR3 bases are TGTGCCAGCAGAACCCTGACAGGGAGCTCCTACAATGAGCAGTTCTTC. It translates to CASRTLTGSSYNEQFF.

V and J are TRBV27 and TRBJ1-1; D not resolved. Germline CDR1 is MNHEY and CDR2 is SMNVEV (reference sequence). The CDR3 covers 18 residues. Trimming removed 4 bases from V and 1 base from J, with 22 bases in between. Here the CDR3 DNA reads TGTGCCAGCAGTTCCTCCGCCCCGGTCCCGCTCAAGAACACTGAAGCTTTCTTT. Protein sequence: CASSSSAPVPLKNTEAFF.

V and J are TRBV9 and TRBJ2-7, with D perhaps TRBD2 (6 bases). Germline loops: CDR1 SGDLS, CDR2 YYNGEE. The CDR3 is made up of 14 amino acids. Trimming cost V 3 bases and J 2 bases, with 12 bases left between them. CDR3 residues: CASSAGTLTYEQYF. The CDR3 nucleotides are TGTGCCAGCAGCGCCGGGACTCTTACCTACGAGCAGTACTTC. The full variable domain, completed using reference TRBV9 and TRBJ2-7, is DSGVTQTPKHLITATGQRVTLRCSPRSGDLSVYWYQQSLDQGLQFLIQYYNGEERAKGNILERFSAQQFPDLHSELNLSSLELGDSALYFCASSAGTLTYEQYFGPGTRLTVT.

This rearrangement joins TRBV7-7 to TRBJ1-3; 12 bases agree with TRBD1. This CDR3 has 18 residues. Germline V CDR1 and CDR2: SSHAT, FNYEAQ (reference sequence). J gave up 4 bases and V 5 bases, and 12 bases lay outside the gene matches. The CDR3 protein is CASSPRRSGTGGGNTIYF. CDR3 in DNA: TGTGCCAGCAGCCCTAGAAGGTCCGGGACAGGGGGCGGAAACACCATATATTTT.

The CDR3 reads CASSWGQNTEAFF. For the CDR3, the DNA is TGCGCCAGCAGCTGGGGACAGAACACTGAAGCTTTCTTT. The chain is built from TRBV5-1 and TRBJ1-1, with a possible D match to TRBD1 (6 bases). Germline V CDR1 and CDR2: SGHRS, YFSETQ. V lost 3 bases and J 1 base, leaving 7 bases between the germline ends. The CDR3 sequence is 13 residues long.

The DNA for the CDR3 is TGTGCCAGCAAACGCCGGGGTCAGGGTGCGCGGGACGAAGCTTTCTTT. This codes for CASKRRGQGARDEAFF. The genes are TRBV6-6 and TRBJ1-1; D may be TRBD1 (5 bases). CDR3 length: 16 amino acids. The V gene lost 7 bases and the J gene lost 8 bases, with 26 bases spanning the gap. The germline gives CDR1 MNHNY, CDR2 SVGAGI (reference sequence).

The J gene is TRBJ2-3, the V gene TRBV15, with TRBD2 matching 8 bases. V was clipped by 5 bases and J by 3 bases; unmatched bases: 13. This CDR3 is built from 17 residues. The germline CDR1 and CDR2 sequences are LNHNV and YYDKDF (reference sequence). The CDR3 region has the DNA TGTGCCACCAGCTATGGGATGACTAGCGATGGGACAGATACGCAGTATTTT. It yields the protein CATSYGMTSDGTDTQYF.

The J gene is TRBJ2-5, the V gene TRBV2; D possibly corresponds to TRBD1 (5 bases). V lost 4 bases, J lost 4 bases, and 10 bases lay in between. The CDR3 contains 13 residues. Per germline, CDR1 SNHLY and CDR2 FYNNEI. CDR3 DNA: TGTGCCAGCAGTGGATCAGGGATAGAGACCCAGTACTTC. This gives the protein CASSGSGIETQYF.